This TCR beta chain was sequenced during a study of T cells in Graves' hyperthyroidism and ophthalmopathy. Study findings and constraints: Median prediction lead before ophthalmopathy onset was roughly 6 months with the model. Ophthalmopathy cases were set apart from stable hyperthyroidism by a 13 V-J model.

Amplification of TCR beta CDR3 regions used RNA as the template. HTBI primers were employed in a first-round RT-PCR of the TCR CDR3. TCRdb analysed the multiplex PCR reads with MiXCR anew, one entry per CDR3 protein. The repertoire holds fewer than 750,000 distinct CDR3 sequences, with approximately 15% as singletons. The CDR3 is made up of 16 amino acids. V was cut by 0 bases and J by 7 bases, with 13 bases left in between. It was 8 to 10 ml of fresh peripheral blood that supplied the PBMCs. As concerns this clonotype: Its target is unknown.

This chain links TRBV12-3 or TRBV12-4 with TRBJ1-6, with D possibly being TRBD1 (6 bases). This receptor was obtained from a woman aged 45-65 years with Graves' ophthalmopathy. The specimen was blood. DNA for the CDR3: TGTGCCAGCAGTTTAGCCCCCAGAGGGGGGAATTCACCCCTCCACTTT. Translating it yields CASSLAPRGGNSPLHF.